Sequencing of this T cell receptor (delta chain) was carried out in a study of Vδ1+ human thymocytes. Broader study findings: Unlike peripheral blood Vdelta1+ controls, thymic delta-chain sequences included 20% to 25% Vdelta2 and few Vdelta3. Highly polyclonal TRG and TRD repertoires with Gaussian CDR3 length distributions appeared in thymus.

RNA was extracted from the cells and then reverse transcribed. Pooled V-gene forward primers with one constant-region reverse primer generated the CDR3 amplicons by multiplex PCR. TCRdb used CATT to re-call clones from the multiplex PCR reads. The data hold 50,000 to 75,000 delta-chain clones, with roughly 15% observed a single time. The CDR3 spans 20 residues. The germline V gene encodes CDR1 TSWWSYY and CDR2 QGS. V lost 3 bases to trimming and J lost 8 bases, with 34 bases between them. This clone was detected a few times. Its antigen remains unknown. Sequenced: Vdelta1+ gamma-delta thymocytes from the thymus. Indicated subset: FACS-sorted CD3+ TCRalphabeta- TCRVdelta1+ TCRVdelta2- thymocytes. The TCR comes from a girl under three years old who had congenital heart surgery. The genes are TRDV1 and TRDJ1; a weak D match, TRDD3 (5 bases). The CDR3 bases are TGTGCTCTTGGGGACAACGGGGGTTCCACAAACCAGGACCGGGCGGGCAAACTCATCTTT. Protein: CALGDNGGSTNQDRAGKLIF.